The rows below give T cell receptor beta chains drawn from one sample of a study of blood T cell repertoires in COVID-19. TCRdb keeps only in-frame clones here, not all; method: immunoSEQ multiplex PCR. Of 150,000 to 180,000 clones in the sample, approximately 80% were seen once. Sequenced material: peripheral blood. The receptors shown here come from a woman aged 45-65 years with acute or convalescent COVID-19. Both conserved end residues are part of each CDR3. D genes are given only for firm matches. The listing skips clone size in some rows; elsewhere it reads once, few, many or a size class.

v_gene: TRBV19; d_gene: TRBD1; abundance: .; j_gene: TRBJ2-6; CDR3aa: CASSRTTGAGANVLTF; CDR3nt: TGTGCCAGTAGCCGGACGACAGGGGCCGGGGCCAACGTCCTGACTTTC
v_gene: TRBV27; d_gene: TRBD1; abundance: .; j_gene: TRBJ2-1; CDR3aa: CASSHIGQGANEQFF; CDR3nt: TGTGCCAGCAGTCATATTGGACAGGGGGCCAATGAGCAGTTCTTC
v_gene: TRBV7-9; d_gene: TRBD1; abundance: few; j_gene: TRBJ2-7; CDR3aa: CASSPRTGLSSEQYF; CDR3nt: TGTGCCAGCAGCCCCCGGACAGGGTTATCTTCCGAGCAGTACTTC
v_gene: TRBV6-5; d_gene: .; abundance: few; j_gene: TRBJ2-3; CDR3aa: CASREGGGTDTQYF; CDR3nt: TGTGCCAGCAGGGAGGGAGGCGGCACAGATACGCAGTATTTT
v_gene: TRBV30; d_gene: TRBD2; abundance: once; j_gene: TRBJ2-3; CDR3aa: CAWSVGGSTDTQYF; CDR3nt: TGTGCCTGGAGTGTGGGCGGGAGTACAGATACGCAGTATTTT
v_gene: TRBV12-3/TRBV12-4; d_gene: .; abundance: .; j_gene: TRBJ2-1; CDR3aa: CASSLVLGEQFF; CDR3nt: TGTGCCAGCAGTTTAGTCCTAGGTGAGCAGTTCTTC
v_gene: TRBV6-5; d_gene: .; abundance: .; j_gene: TRBJ1-4; CDR3aa: CAIRANEKLFF; CDR3nt: TGTGCCATTAGAGCTAATGAAAAACTGTTTTTT
v_gene: TRBV7-2; d_gene: .; abundance: .; j_gene: TRBJ1-2; CDR3aa: CASSLSREGYTF; CDR3nt: TGTGCCAGCAGCTTAAGTCGAGAGGGCTACACCTTC
v_gene: TRBV15; d_gene: TRBD1; abundance: .; j_gene: TRBJ2-3; CDR3aa: CATSREGDREEGF; CDR3nt: TGTGCCACCAGCAGGGAGGGGGACAGGGAGGAGGGATTC
v_gene: TRBV2; d_gene: .; abundance: .; j_gene: TRBJ1-2; CDR3aa: CASSEHRTTNYGYTF; CDR3nt: TGTGCCAGCAGTGAACACAGGACAACTAACTATGGCTACACCTTC
v_gene: TRBV18; d_gene: .; abundance: .; j_gene: TRBJ2-1; CDR3aa: CASSPNVPGIDNEQFF; CDR3nt: TGTGCCAGCTCACCGAACGTCCCCGGGATCGACAATGAGCAGTTCTTC
v_gene: TRBV10-3; d_gene: TRBD1; abundance: .; j_gene: TRBJ2-7; CDR3aa: CAIRRGEGTGGDEQYF; CDR3nt: TGTGCCATCAGGCGTGGGGAGGGGACAGGGGGTGACGAGCAGTACTTC
v_gene: TRBV3-1/TRBV3-2; d_gene: .; abundance: once; j_gene: TRBJ2-7; CDR3aa: CASSQPKGEQYF; CDR3nt: TGTGCCAGCAGCCAACCCAAGGGGGAGCAGTACTTC
v_gene: TRBV19; d_gene: TRBD2; abundance: .; j_gene: TRBJ2-2; CDR3aa: CASSFGTSGITGELFF; CDR3nt: TGTGCCAGTAGTTTTGGGACTAGCGGGATAACCGGGGAGCTGTTTTTT
v_gene: TRBV18; d_gene: .; abundance: .; j_gene: TRBJ1-6; CDR3aa: CASSPPGANSPLHF; CDR3nt: TGTGCCAGCTCACCACCTGGGGCTAATTCACCCCTCCACTTT
v_gene: TRBV19; d_gene: .; abundance: .; j_gene: TRBJ1-2; CDR3aa: CASSPDSYYGYTF; CDR3nt: TGTGCCAGTAGTCCGGACAGCTACTATGGCTACACCTTC
v_gene: TRBV2; d_gene: .; abundance: .; j_gene: TRBJ2-2; CDR3aa: CASSVSQNDGELFF; CDR3nt: TGTGCCAGCAGTGTATCACAGAATGACGGGGAGCTGTTTTTT
v_gene: TRBV7-7; d_gene: .; abundance: .; j_gene: TRBJ2-3; CDR3aa: CASSPRVNTDTQYF; CDR3nt: TGTGCCAGCAGCCCCCGGGTCAACACAGATACGCAGTATTTT
v_gene: TRBV28; d_gene: TRBD1; abundance: .; j_gene: TRBJ1-1; CDR3aa: CASSFGQGSSEAFF; CDR3nt: TGTGCCAGCAGTTTCGGACAGGGTAGTAGTGAAGCTTTCTTT
v_gene: TRBV5-3; d_gene: .; abundance: .; j_gene: TRBJ2-7; CDR3aa: CARSPVSGVYEQYF; CDR3nt: TGTGCCAGAAGCCCCGTCTCCGGGGTTTACGAGCAGTACTTC
v_gene: TRBV6-5; d_gene: TRBD1; abundance: few; j_gene: TRBJ1-2; CDR3aa: CASSTKTGRLNGYTF; CDR3nt: TGTGCCAGCAGCACTAAGACAGGGAGGCTAAATGGCTACACCTTC
v_gene: TRBV7-6; d_gene: TRBD1; abundance: .; j_gene: TRBJ1-5; CDR3aa: CASSAGTGYSNQPQHF; CDR3nt: TGTGCCAGCAGCGCCGGGACAGGATATAGCAATCAGCCCCAGCATTTT
v_gene: TRBV2; d_gene: TRBD1; abundance: .; j_gene: TRBJ2-2; CDR3aa: CASSPQGSQLGELFF; CDR3nt: TGTGCCAGCAGTCCACAGGGGTCTCAACTCGGGGAGCTGTTTTTT
v_gene: TRBV5-4; d_gene: .; abundance: .; j_gene: TRBJ1-2; CDR3aa: CASSSNVANYGYTF; CDR3nt: TGTGCCAGCAGTTCCAACGTAGCTAACTATGGCTACACCTTC
v_gene: TRBV19; d_gene: .; abundance: few; j_gene: TRBJ1-1; CDR3aa: CASSMSELNTEAFF; CDR3nt: TGTGCCAGTAGTATGAGCGAATTGAACACTGAAGCTTTCTTT
v_gene: TRBV9; d_gene: TRBD1; abundance: once; j_gene: TRBJ1-1; CDR3aa: CASSARQGTTEAFF; CDR3nt: TGTGCCAGCAGCGCCCGACAGGGGACCACTGAAGCTTTCTTT
v_gene: TRBV6-5; d_gene: TRBD2; abundance: .; j_gene: TRBJ2-1; CDR3aa: CASSLAGGINEQFF; CDR3nt: TGTGCCAGCAGCCTAGCGGGAGGGATCAATGAGCAGTTCTTC
v_gene: TRBV20-1; d_gene: TRBD1; abundance: .; j_gene: TRBJ1-5; CDR3aa: CSASRGTGGEPQHF; CDR3nt: TGCAGTGCTAGTCGGGGGACAGGGGGGGAGCCCCAGCATTTT
v_gene: TRBV24-1; d_gene: TRBD2; abundance: .; j_gene: TRBJ2-2; CDR3aa: CATRGTSGRENTGELFF; CDR3nt: TGTGCCACCAGGGGGACTAGCGGGAGAGAAAACACCGGGGAGCTGTTTTTT
v_gene: TRBV28; d_gene: TRBD2; abundance: .; j_gene: TRBJ2-3; CDR3aa: CASSLWTSGASTDTQYF; CDR3nt: TGTGCCAGCAGTCTCTGGACTAGCGGGGCTAGCACAGATACGCAGTATTTT
v_gene: TRBV7-3; d_gene: .; abundance: .; j_gene: TRBJ2-7; CDR3aa: CASSLSWGHEQYF; CDR3nt: TGTGCCAGCAGCTTAAGCTGGGGCCACGAGCAGTACTTC
v_gene: TRBV6-2/TRBV6-3; d_gene: .; abundance: .; j_gene: TRBJ1-2; CDR3aa: CASSYGGREDYGYTF; CDR3nt: TGTGCCAGCAGTTACGGGGGGAGAGAGGACTATGGCTACACCTTC
v_gene: TRBV10-3; d_gene: .; abundance: .; j_gene: TRBJ1-4; CDR3aa: CAISEFAVNEKLFF; CDR3nt: TGTGCCATCAGTGAGTTCGCGGTGAATGAAAAACTGTTTTTT
v_gene: TRBV7-9; d_gene: .; abundance: .; j_gene: TRBJ2-7; CDR3aa: CASGVPAPSYEQYF; CDR3nt: TGTGCCTCAGGGGTGCCAGCCCCCTCCTACGAGCAGTACTTC
v_gene: TRBV7-2; d_gene: TRBD2; abundance: .; j_gene: TRBJ2-1; CDR3aa: CASSFRLAGGSSYNEQFF; CDR3nt: TGTGCCAGCAGCTTCAGACTAGCGGGAGGCAGCTCCTACAATGAGCAGTTCTTC
v_gene: TRBV7-2; d_gene: TRBD1; abundance: .; j_gene: TRBJ1-1; CDR3aa: CASSWVTGVNTEAFF; CDR3nt: TGTGCCAGCAGCTGGGTGACAGGGGTCAACACTGAAGCTTTCTTT
v_gene: TRBV5-5; d_gene: .; abundance: .; j_gene: TRBJ1-2; CDR3aa: CASSLAIRLRSYGYTF; CDR3nt: TGTGCCAGCAGCTTGGCCATCAGACTGAGGAGTTATGGCTACACCTTC
v_gene: TRBV27; d_gene: .; abundance: few; j_gene: TRBJ1-6; CDR3aa: CASSLEGRSYNSPLHF; CDR3nt: TGTGCCAGCAGTTTAGAGGGTCGGTCCTATAATTCACCCCTCCACTTT
v_gene: TRBV7-2; d_gene: TRBD2; abundance: .; j_gene: TRBJ2-3; CDR3aa: CASSLGLATDTQYF; CDR3nt: TGTGCCAGCAGCCTGGGACTAGCCACAGATACGCAGTATTTT
v_gene: TRBV10-3; d_gene: .; abundance: .; j_gene: TRBJ2-1; CDR3aa: CAISDGGKDEQFF; CDR3nt: TGTGCCATCAGTGACGGGGGAAAGGATGAGCAGTTCTTC
v_gene: TRBV18; d_gene: TRBD2; abundance: .; j_gene: TRBJ2-7; CDR3aa: CASSPQTSDHEQYF; CDR3nt: TGTGCCAGCTCTCCTCAGACTAGCGATCACGAGCAGTACTTC
v_gene: TRBV27; d_gene: TRBD1; abundance: .; j_gene: TRBJ1-6; CDR3aa: CASSSGTGLGSNSPLHF; CDR3nt: TGTGCCAGCAGTTCTGGGACAGGGTTGGGGAGTAATTCACCCCTCCACTTT
v_gene: TRBV28; d_gene: .; abundance: .; j_gene: TRBJ1-1; CDR3aa: CASIPGPFTEAFF; CDR3nt: TGTGCCAGCATCCCGGGTCCTTTCACTGAAGCTTTCTTT
v_gene: TRBV27; d_gene: TRBD2; abundance: .; j_gene: TRBJ2-2; CDR3aa: CASSSPGLARNAGELFF; CDR3nt: TGTGCCAGCAGTTCACCCGGACTAGCGCGGAACGCCGGGGAGCTGTTTTTT
v_gene: TRBV5-4; d_gene: .; abundance: .; j_gene: TRBJ2-5; CDR3aa: CASSRSPGEETQYF; CDR3nt: TGTGCCAGCAGCAGGAGTCCGGGGGAAGAGACCCAGTACTTC
v_gene: TRBV5-4; d_gene: TRBD2; abundance: .; j_gene: TRBJ2-7; CDR3aa: CASSTPGRGLDSSEQYF; CDR3nt: TGTGCCAGCAGCACCCCAGGTAGGGGACTAGACTCCTCCGAGCAGTACTTC
v_gene: TRBV6-2/TRBV6-3; d_gene: .; abundance: once; j_gene: TRBJ1-1; CDR3aa: CASSYSGRALDTEAFF; CDR3nt: TGTGCCAGCAGTTACTCGGGCAGGGCGCTTGACACTGAAGCTTTCTTT